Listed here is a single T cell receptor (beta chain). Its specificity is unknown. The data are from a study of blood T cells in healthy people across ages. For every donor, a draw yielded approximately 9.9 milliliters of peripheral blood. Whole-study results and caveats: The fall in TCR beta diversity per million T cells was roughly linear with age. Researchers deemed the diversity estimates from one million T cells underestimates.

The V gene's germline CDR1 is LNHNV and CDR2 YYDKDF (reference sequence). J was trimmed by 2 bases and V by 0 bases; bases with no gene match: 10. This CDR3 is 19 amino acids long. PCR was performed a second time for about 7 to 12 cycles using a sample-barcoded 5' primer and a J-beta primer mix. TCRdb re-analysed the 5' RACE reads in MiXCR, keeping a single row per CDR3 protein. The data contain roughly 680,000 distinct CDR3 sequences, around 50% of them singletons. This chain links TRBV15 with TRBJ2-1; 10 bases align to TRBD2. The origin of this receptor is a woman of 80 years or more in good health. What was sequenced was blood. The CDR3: CATSREGVAGGPPYNEQFF. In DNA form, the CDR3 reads TGTGCCACCAGCAGAGAGGGAGTAGCGGGAGGCCCGCCCTACAATGAGCAGTTCTTC. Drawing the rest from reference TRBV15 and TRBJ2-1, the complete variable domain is DAMVIQNPRYQVTQFGKPVTLSCSQTLNHNVMYWYQQKSSQAPKLLFHYYDKDFNNEADTPDNFQSRRPNTSFCFLDIRSPGLGDTAMYLCATSREGVAGGPPYNEQFFGPGTRLTVL.